Here is one TCR beta chain with its context. Its cognate antigen is unknown. Other DNA sequences from this sample encode an identical CDR3 as well. V was clipped by 2 bases and J by 6 bases, with 6 bases between them. Looked up from germline, CDR1 is SGDLS and CDR2 is YYNGEE. The CDR3 contains 12 residues. The entry originates in a study of shared clonotypes between healthy human individuals. Study-wide results and caveats: The study found roughly 5.3% of naive CD4 clonotypes shared across several donors.

Assay: immunoSEQ multiplex PCR; the TCRdb copy retains only in-frame clones and omits some. The data show about 2.1 million clones, with approximately 94% seen just once and more than 1.5% held by the top ten. Terminally differentiated effector memory CD45RA+ cells were excluded from the naive CD8 cells, which were CD45RO-negative and positively selected for CCR7. The TCR originated in a man between 18 and 35 years old in good health. Some clones in this sample may be carry-over from other donors' samples. The chain has TRBV9 and TRBJ2-1; D call uncertain. Sample: naive CD8+ T cells from PBMCs. The DNA for the CDR3 is TGTGCCAGCAGCGTTCCAGGCAATGAGCAGTTCTTC. Amino acid sequence: CASSVPGNEQFF.